The subject of this entry is one T cell receptor beta chain. The CDR3 covers 15 residues. CDR1 is LNHDA and CDR2 is SQIVND in the germline V gene (reference sequence). V lost 6 bases and J lost 0; bases outside the gene matches: 4. These data are taken from a study of blood T cell repertoires in COVID-19. Study-level information: There were acute and convalescent COVID-19 samples, and they came from the United States, Italy and Spain. PBMCs, B-cell-depleted T cells, or T cells were the source of the cDNA or gDNA that made up the material.

Original data processing: Reference gene primer amplification gave nucleated cell count estimates. TCRdb's table, derived via immunoSEQ multiplex PCR, lists solely in-frame clones and lacks some. V, J and clone size are those of that table, while D and trimming were read from the DNA. Found here are roughly 73,000 clones, roughly 91% of them singletons; the top ten hold approximately 1.4%. This receptor was identified in a human donor in a cohort sampled during active COVID-19. Sequencing was performed on peripheral blood. The V call is TRBV19, the J call TRBJ2-1; 8 bases agree with TRBD2. The CDR3 sequence is CASRTTSDSYNEQFF. In DNA, the CDR3 is TGTGCCAGTAGGACGACTAGCGACTCCTACAATGAGCAGTTCTTC.